The text below deals with one TCR beta chain. Its antigen is not known. These data originate in a study of OX40 agonist ivuxolimab in advanced cancers. Study at large: The study treated patients with ivuxolimab, an agonistic anti-OX40 (CD134) antibody. Three patients got partial responses; one had hepatocellular carcinoma and two had cutaneous melanoma. Regarding the study as a whole: More expanded clones were found, on average, in CD8+ than in CD4+ T cells.

Sampled blood was obtained at baseline, cycle 4 day 1, and cycle 7 day 1. Some clones are missing from TCRdb's copy, which holds only in-frame ones; the method was immunoSEQ multiplex PCR. The sample lists tens of thousands of clones, 84% occurring once. This clonotype was sampled from an adult with an advanced solid tumor such as melanoma, head and neck, liver or kidney cancer. This specimen was CD4+ or CD8+ T cells sorted from blood, taken in a trial of the OX40 agonist ivuxolimab.

The CDR3 protein is CASSLSRNTEAFF. In DNA, the CDR3 is TGTGCCAGCAGCTTAAGCCGGAACACTGAAGCTTTCTTT. The chain joins TRBV7-2 to TRBJ1-1, with D unclear. V dropped 2 bases and J dropped 1 base, with 5 bases sitting between them. Germline V CDR1 and CDR2: SGHTA, FQGNSA. This CDR3 has 13 amino acids.